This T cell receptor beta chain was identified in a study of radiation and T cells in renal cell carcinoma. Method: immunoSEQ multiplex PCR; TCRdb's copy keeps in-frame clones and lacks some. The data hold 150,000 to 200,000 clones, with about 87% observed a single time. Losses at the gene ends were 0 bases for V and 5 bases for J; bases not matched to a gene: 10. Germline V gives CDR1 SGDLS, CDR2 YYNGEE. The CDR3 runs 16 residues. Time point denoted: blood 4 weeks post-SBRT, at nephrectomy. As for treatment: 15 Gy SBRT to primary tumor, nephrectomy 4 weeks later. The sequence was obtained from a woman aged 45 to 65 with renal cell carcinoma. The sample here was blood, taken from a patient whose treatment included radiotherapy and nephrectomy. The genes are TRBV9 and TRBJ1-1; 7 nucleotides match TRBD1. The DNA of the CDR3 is TGTGCCAGCAGCGTAGATTTACAGGGGCTGGGAACTGAAGCTTTCTTT. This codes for CASSVDLQGLGTEAFF.